This TCR beta chain appears in the sequencing data of a study of T cell repertoires in cytomegalovirus infection (dated by TCRdb to between 2018 and 2020). For the study in its entirety: Recently identified HLA-C-restricted CMV epitopes, whose presentation resists viral immunomodulation, were targeted by peptide stimulations together with well-studied HLA-B-restricted epitopes. Donor HLA type was relevant to the analysis, as public TCR beta signatures indicated carriage of CMV infection together with the matching HLA type. The full study reports these points: In both this cohort and an independent cohort of several hundred donors, the cumulative frequency of public TCR beta family members distinguished carriers of CMV infection plus the relevant HLA type. The ex vivo response was dominated by HLA-C-restricted CMV-specific TCR beta clonotypes, and the single most frequent clonotype in two of eight donors was supplied by these HLA-C-restricted clonotypes.

The CDR3 covers 13 residues, taking in both the cysteine and the phenylalanine. Only CDR3 DNA is held: 39 bases, read in frame from base 1. CDR1 is given as SNHLY and CDR2 as FYNNEI, both from the germline V gene. V has 6 bases trimmed and J has 9 bases trimmed; junction bases matching no gene number 6. The sample's treatment or condition label, decoded: in vitro stimulation with specific CMV peptide epitopes to enrich CMV-specific T cells. Sequencing used an Illumina HiSeq 1500. The public sequencing data were trimmed at Q25 with fastp and processed into clonotypes with MiXCR by TCRdb, which kept only in-frame beta chains. A single entry per CDR3 protein holds the most common genes and DNA from its merged rows. Present in this sample are around 300,000 distinct CDR3 sequences, about 20% of which were seen just once. The ten largest clones represent 15% to 20% of the sample. The sample holds a few counts of this clonotype. The antigen this receptor binds is unknown. Base qualities were left out, and no much larger clone turns up one base away.

The chain employs TRBV2 and TRBJ2-1, with 9 middle bases fitting TRBD2. This clonotype was sampled from a human donor in good health (CMV status not recorded). Some clones in this sample may be carry-over from other donors' samples. The starting material was cultured PBMCs, obtained from culture after CMV antigen stimulation. The CDR3 sequence is CASRGVAGVEQFF. The nucleotide sequence is TGTGCCAGCAGGGGTGTAGCGGGAGTTGAGCAGTTCTTC.